This T cell receptor (beta chain) was sequenced in a study of blood T cell repertoires in COVID-19. Looking at the study overall: The United States, Italy and Spain were the sources of the acute and convalescent COVID-19 samples.

Original data processing: Scientists estimated how many nucleated cells there were by amplifying reference gene primers. Data came from immunoSEQ multiplex PCR; TCRdb stores just in-frame clones and leaves some out. The V and J calls and clone size are taken from that table; D and trimming were inferred from the DNA. The sample records approximately 240,000 clones, around 80% being singletons. Germline CDR1 reads SGHRS; CDR2 reads YFSETQ. The CDR3 extends over 16 amino acids. Trimming cost V 4 bases and J 1 base; bases outside gene matches: 7. The rearrangement uses TRBV5-1 and TRBJ2-5; TRBD2 matches 10 bases. Sequencing used peripheral blood. The TCR sequence derives from a woman in her 30s with COVID-19, enrolled during active disease. CDR3 amino acids: CASSPTPSGGQETQYF. The CDR3 coding sequence is TGCGCCAGCAGCCCAACCCCTAGCGGGGGCCAAGAGACCCAGTACTTC. The full variable domain, in which reference TRBV5-1 and TRBJ2-5 provide the parts outside the CDR3, is KAGVTQTPRYLIKTRGQQVTLSCSPISGHRSVSWYQQTPGQGLQFLFEYFSETQRNKGNFPGRFSGRQFSNSRSEMNVSTLELGDSALYLCASSPTPSGGQETQYFGPGTRLLVL.